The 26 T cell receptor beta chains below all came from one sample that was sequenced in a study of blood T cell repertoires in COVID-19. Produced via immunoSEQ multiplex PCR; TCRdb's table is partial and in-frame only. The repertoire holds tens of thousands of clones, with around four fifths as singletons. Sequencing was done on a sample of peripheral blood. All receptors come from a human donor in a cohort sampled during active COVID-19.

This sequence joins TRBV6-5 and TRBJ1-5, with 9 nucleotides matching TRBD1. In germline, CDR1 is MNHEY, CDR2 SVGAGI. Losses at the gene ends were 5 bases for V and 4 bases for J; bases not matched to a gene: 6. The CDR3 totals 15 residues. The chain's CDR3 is CASSPDRGENQPQHF. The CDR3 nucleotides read TGTGCCAGCAGTCCCGACAGGGGGGAAAATCAGCCCCAGCATTTT.

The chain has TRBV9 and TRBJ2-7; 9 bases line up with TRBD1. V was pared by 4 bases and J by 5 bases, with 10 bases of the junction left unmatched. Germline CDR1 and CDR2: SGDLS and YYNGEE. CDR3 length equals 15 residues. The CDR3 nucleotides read TGTGCCAGCAGCCCCTCGGACAGGGGCATCGACGAGCAGTACTTC. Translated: CASSPSDRGIDEQYF.

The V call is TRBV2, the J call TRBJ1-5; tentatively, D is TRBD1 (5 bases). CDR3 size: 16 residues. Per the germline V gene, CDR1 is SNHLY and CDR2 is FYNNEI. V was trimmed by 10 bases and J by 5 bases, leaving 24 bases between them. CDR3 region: CATYIGTPERDQPQHF. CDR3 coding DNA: TGTGCCACCTACATCGGGACTCCCGAGAGAGATCAGCCCCAGCATTTT. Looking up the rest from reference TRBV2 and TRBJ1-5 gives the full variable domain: EPEVTQTPSHQVTQMGQEVILRCVPISNHLYFYWYRQILGQKVEFLVSFYNNEISEKSEIFDDQFSVERPDGSNFTLKIRSTKLEDSAMYFCATYIGTPERDQPQHFGDGTRLSIL.

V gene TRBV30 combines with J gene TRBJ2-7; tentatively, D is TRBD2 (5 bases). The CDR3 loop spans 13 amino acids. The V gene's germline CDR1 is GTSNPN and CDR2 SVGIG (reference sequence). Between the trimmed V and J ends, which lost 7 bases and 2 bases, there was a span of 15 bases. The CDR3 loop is CASSRLAAYEQYF. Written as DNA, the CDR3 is TGTGCCTCCAGCCGGCTAGCTGCCTACGAGCAGTACTTC.

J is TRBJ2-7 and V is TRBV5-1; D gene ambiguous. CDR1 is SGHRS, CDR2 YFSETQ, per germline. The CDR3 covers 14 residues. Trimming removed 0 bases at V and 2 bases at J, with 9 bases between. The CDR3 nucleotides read TGCGCCAGCAGCTTGGCCCCAGGTCCCTACGAGCAGTACTTC. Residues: CASSLAPGPYEQYF.

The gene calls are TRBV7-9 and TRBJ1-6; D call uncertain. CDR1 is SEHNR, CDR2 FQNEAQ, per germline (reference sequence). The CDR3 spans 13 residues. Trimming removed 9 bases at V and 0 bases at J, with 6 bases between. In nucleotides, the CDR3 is TGTGCCAGTGATAGCTCCTATAATTCACCCCTCCACTTT. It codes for CASDSSYNSPLHF.

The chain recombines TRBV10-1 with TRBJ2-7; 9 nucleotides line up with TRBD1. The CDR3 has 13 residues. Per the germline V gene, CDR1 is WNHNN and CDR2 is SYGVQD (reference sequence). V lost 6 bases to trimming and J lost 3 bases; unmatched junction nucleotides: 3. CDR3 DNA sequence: TGCGCCAGCAGCGGACAGGGGTTCTACGAGCAGTACTTC. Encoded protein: CASSGQGFYEQYF.

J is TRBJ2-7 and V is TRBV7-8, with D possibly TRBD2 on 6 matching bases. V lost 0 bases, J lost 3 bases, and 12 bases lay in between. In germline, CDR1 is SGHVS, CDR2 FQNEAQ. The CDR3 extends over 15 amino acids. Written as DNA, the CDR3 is TGTGCCAGCAGCTTAGCTAGCGGTCTATACTACGAGCAGTACTTC. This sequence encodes CASSLASGLYYEQYF.

The CDR3: CASSHNRGRDGGYGYTF. CDR3 sequence (DNA): TGTGCCAGCAGCCATAACAGGGGGCGAGATGGGGGCTATGGCTACACCTTC. The chain combines TRBV5-6 with TRBJ1-2, with 9 bases that match TRBD1. Per germline, CDR1 SGHDT and CDR2 YYEEEE. This CDR3 region has 17 residues. V lost 4 bases, J lost 4 bases, and 14 bases stayed unmatched.

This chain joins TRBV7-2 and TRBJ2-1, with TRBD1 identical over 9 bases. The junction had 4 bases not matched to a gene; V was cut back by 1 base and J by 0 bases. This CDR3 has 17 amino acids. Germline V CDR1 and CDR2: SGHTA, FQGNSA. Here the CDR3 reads CASSLEGTGTSYNEQFF. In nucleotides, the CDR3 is TGTGCCAGCAGCTTAGAGGGGACAGGGACCTCCTACAATGAGCAGTTCTTC.

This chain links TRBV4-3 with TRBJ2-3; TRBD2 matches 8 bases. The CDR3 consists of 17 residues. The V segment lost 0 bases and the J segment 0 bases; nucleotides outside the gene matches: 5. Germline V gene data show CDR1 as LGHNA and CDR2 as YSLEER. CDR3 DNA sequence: TGCGCCAGCAGCCAAGATCTAAAGCGGGGGAGCACAGATACGCAGTATTTT. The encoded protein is CASSQDLKRGSTDTQYF.

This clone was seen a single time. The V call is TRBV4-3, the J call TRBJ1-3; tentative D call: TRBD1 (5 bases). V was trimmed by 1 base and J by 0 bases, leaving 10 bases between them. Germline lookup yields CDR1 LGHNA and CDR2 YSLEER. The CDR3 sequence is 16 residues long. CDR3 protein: CASSQGQRASGNTIYF. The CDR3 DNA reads TGCGCCAGCAGCCAAGGACAGAGAGCCTCTGGAAACACCATATATTTT.

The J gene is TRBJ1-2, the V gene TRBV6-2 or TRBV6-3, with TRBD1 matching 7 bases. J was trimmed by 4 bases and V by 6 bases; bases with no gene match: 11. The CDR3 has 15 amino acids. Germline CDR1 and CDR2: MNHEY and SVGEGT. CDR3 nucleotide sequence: TGTGCCAGCAGCCAAAACCCGGGACAGCTCTATGGCTACACCTTC. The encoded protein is CASSQNPGQLYGYTF.

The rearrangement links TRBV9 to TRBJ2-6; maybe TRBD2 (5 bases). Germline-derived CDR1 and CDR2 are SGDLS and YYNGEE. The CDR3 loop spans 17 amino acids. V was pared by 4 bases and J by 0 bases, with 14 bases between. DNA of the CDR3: TGTGCCAGCAGCCTGGAGGCCACTAGCTCTGGGGCCAACGTCCTGACTTTC. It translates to CASSLEATSSGANVLTF. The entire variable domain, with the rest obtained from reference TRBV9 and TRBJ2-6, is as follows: DSGVTQTPKHLITATGQRVTLRCSPRSGDLSVYWYQQSLDQGLQFLIQYYNGEERAKGNILERFSAQQFPDLHSELNLSSLELGDSALYFCASSLEATSSGANVLTFGAGSRLTVL.

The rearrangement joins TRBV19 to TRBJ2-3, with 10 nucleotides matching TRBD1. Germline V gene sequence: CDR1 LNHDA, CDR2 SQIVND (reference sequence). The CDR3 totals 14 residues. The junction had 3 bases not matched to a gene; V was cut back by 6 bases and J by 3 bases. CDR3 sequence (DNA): TGTGCCAGTAGCGGACAGGGGGAAACAGATACGCAGTATTTT. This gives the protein CASSGQGETDTQYF.

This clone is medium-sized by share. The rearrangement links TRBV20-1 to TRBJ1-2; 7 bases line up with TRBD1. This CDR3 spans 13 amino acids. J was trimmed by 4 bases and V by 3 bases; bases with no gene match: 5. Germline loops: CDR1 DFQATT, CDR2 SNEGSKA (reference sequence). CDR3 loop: CSASAGTVYGYTF. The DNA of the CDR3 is TGCAGTGCTAGTGCCGGGACAGTCTATGGCTACACCTTC.

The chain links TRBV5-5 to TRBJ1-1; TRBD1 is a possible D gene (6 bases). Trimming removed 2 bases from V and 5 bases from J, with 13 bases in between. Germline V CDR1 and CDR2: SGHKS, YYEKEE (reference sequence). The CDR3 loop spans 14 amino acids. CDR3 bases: TGTGCCAGCAGCTTACAGGGAAGTGGGACTGAAGCTTTCTTT. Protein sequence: CASSLQGSGTEAFF.

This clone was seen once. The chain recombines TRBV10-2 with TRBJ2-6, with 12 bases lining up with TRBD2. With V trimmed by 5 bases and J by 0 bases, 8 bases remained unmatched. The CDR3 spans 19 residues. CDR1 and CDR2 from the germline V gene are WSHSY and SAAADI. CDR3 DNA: TGCGCCAGCAGTCCAGGACTAGCGGGGTTTCACTCTGGGGCCAACGTCCTGACTTTC. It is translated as CASSPGLAGFHSGANVLTF.

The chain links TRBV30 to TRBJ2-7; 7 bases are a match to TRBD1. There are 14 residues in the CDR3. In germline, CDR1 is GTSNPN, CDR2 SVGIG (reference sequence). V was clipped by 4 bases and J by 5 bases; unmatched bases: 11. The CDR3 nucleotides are TGTGCCTGGAACAGGAAACGACAGGGCCACGAGCAGTACTTC. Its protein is CAWNRKRQGHEQYF.

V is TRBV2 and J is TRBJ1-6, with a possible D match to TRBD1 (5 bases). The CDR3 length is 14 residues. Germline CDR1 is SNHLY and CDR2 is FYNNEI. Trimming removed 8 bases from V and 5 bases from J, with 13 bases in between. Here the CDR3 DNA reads TGTGCCAGCGGGGCGGACACACATAATTCACCCCTCCACTTT. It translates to CASGADTHNSPLHF.

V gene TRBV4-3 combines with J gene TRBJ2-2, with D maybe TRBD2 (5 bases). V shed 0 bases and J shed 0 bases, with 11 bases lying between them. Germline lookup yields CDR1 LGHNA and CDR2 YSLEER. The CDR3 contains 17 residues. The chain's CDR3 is CASSQERGFANTGELFF. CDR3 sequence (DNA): TGCGCCAGCAGCCAAGAGAGAGGGTTCGCGAACACCGGGGAGCTGTTTTTT.

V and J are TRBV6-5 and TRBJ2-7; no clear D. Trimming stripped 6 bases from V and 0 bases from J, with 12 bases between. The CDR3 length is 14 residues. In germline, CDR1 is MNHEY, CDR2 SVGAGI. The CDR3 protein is CASRLMYSSYEQYF. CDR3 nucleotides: TGTGCCAGCAGACTAATGTATAGCTCCTACGAGCAGTACTTC.

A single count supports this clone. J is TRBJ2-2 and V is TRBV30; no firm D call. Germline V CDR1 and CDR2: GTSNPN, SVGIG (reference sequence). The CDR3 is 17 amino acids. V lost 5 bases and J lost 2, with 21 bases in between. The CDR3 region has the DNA TGTGCCTGGCCGGTGGAGTATCCCCTTTATAACACCGGGGAGCTGTTTTTT. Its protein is CAWPVEYPLYNTGELFF.

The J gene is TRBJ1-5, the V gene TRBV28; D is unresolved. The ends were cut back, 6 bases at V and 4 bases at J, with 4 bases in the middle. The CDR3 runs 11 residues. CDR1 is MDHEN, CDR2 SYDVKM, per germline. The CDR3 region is CASSTNQPQHF. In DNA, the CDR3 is TGTGCCAGCAGCACAAATCAGCCCCAGCATTTT.

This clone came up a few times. CDR3 sequence: CASRQGDRSYNSPLHF. The CDR3, as DNA: TGTGCCAGCAGGCAGGGGGATCGGTCCTATAATTCACCCCTCCACTTT. V usage is TRBV7-2 and J usage is TRBJ1-6; 7 positions match TRBD1. Unmatched junction bases numbered 6, after V lost 6 bases and J lost 1 base. Germline CDR1 is SGHTA and CDR2 is FQGNSA. The CDR3 spans 16 residues. The whole variable domain, remainder taken from reference TRBV7-2 and TRBJ1-6, is GAGVSQSPSNKVTEKGKDVELRCDPISGHTALYWYRQSLGQGLEFLIYFQGNSAPDKSGLPSDRFSAERTGGSVSTLTIQRTQQEDSAVYLCASRQGDRSYNSPLHFGNGTRLTVT.

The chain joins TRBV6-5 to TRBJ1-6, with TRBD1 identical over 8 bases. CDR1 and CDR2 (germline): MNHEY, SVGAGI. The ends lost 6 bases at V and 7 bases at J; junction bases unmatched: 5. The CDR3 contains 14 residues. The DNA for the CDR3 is TGTGCCAGCAGCCTTGACAGGGGAAATTCACCCCTCCACTTT. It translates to CASSLDRGNSPLHF.